Given below is one T cell receptor (beta chain) in context. The sample originates from a study of blood T cell repertoires in COVID-19. Study at large: Samples of COVID-19 (acute and convalescent) were obtained from the United States, Italy and Spain. PBMCs, B-cell-depleted T cells, or T cells provided the cDNA or gDNA that made up the material.

The authors' processing: Amplifying reference gene primers gave estimates of nucleated cell counts. Only in-frame clones appear in the TCRdb table, and some are missing; sequencing was by immunoSEQ multiplex PCR. That table is the source of V, J and clone size, and D and trimming were worked out from the DNA. The data show around 150,000 clones, 86% seen once. The J segment lost 3 bases and the V segment lost 1 base, leaving 23 bases of the junction unmatched. Germline V gene data show CDR1 as MGHRA and CDR2 as YSYEKL. The CDR3 contains 22 residues. Sequenced material: peripheral blood. This TCR was recovered from a young man with acute or convalescent COVID-19. J is TRBJ1-2 and V is TRBV4-1; TRBD1 matches 10 bases. The CDR3 DNA reads TGCGCCAGCAGCCAAGTTCTACTACCGGCAAAAGCGACAGGGGGCGGCGACTATGGCTACACCTTC. Its protein is CASSQVLLPAKATGGGDYGYTF.